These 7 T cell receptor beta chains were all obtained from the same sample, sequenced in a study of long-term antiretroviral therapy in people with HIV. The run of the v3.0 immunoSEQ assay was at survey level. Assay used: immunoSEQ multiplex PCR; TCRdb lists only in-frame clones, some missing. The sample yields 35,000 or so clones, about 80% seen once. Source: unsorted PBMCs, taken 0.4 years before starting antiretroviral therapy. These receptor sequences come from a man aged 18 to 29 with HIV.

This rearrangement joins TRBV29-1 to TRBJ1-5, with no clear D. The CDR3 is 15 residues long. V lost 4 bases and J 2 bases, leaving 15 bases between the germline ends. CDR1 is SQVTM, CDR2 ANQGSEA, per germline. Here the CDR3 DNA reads TGCAGCGTTGGGTCGGCAGCAGGACGCAATCAGCCCCAGCATTTT. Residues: CSVGSAAGRNQPQHF. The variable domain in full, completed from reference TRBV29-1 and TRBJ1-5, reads SAVISQKPSRDICQRGTSLTIQCQVDSQVTMMFWYRQQPGQSLTLIATANQGSEATYESGFVIDKFPISRPNLTFSTLTVSNMSPEDSSIYLCSVGSAAGRNQPQHFGDGTRLSIL.

CDR3 nucleotides: TGTGCCAGCTCACCGTCATGGGGAGGTGATGAAGCTTTCTTT. Its protein product is CASSPSWGGDEAFF. The chain employs TRBV18 and TRBJ1-1, with D uncertain. Germline values: CDR1 KGHSH, CDR2 LQKENI. Trimming took 3 bases from V and 7 from J, leaving 15 bases between them. This CDR3 comprises 14 residues.

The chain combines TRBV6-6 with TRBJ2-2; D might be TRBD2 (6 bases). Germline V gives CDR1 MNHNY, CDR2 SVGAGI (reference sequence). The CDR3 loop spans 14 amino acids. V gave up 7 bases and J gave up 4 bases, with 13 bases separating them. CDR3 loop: CASNTGSLTGELFF. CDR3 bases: TGTGCCAGCAACACCGGGAGTCTCACCGGGGAGCTGTTTTTT.

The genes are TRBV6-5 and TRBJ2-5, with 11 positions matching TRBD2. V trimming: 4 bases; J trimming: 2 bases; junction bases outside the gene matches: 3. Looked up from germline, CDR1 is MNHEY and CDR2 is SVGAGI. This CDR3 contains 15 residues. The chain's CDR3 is CASSFGTSGQETQYF. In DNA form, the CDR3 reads TGTGCCAGCAGTTTCGGGACTAGCGGACAAGAGACCCAGTACTTC.

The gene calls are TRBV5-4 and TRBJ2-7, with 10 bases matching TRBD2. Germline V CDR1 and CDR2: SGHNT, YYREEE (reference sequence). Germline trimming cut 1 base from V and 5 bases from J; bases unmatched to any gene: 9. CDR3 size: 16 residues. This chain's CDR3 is CASSLLGSSGRNEQYF. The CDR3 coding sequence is TGTGCCAGCAGCTTGCTGGGGAGTAGCGGGAGGAACGAGCAGTACTTC.

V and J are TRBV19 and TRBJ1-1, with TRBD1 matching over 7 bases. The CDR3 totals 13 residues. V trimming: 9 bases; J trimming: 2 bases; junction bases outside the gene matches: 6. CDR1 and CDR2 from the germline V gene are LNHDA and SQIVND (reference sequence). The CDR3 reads CASGGTVNTEAFF. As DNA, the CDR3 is TGTGCCAGCGGCGGGACAGTTAACACTGAAGCTTTCTTT.

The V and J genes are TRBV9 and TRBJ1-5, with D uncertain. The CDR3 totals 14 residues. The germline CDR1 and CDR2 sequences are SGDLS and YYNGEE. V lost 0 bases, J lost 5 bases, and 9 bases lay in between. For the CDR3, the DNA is TGTGCCAGCAGCGTAGATGGTACCGATCAGCCCCAGCATTTT. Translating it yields CASSVDGTDQPQHF.